This TCR beta chain was identified during a study of CD4 T cell repertoires in COVID-19. Study conclusions and caveats: In SARS-CoV and/or HKU1 spike cultures, between about 6 and 26% of SARS-CoV-2 clonotypes reappeared.

On this clone: Its antigen is not known.

TCRdb's table, derived via immunoSEQ multiplex PCR, lists solely in-frame clones and lacks some. The sample holds more than 65,000 clones; 80% to 90% are singletons and the top ten take 0.45% to 0.7%. Samples came from patients recovered from mild-to-severe COVID-19. No culture step preceded sequencing of the ex vivo isolated memory T cells. The germline V gene has CDR1 MNHEY and CDR2 SMNVEV (reference sequence). The ends lost 4 bases at V and 4 bases at J; junction bases unmatched: 10. The length of the CDR3 is 17 residues. The source material was CD4+ T cells from peripheral blood, sampled after recovery from COVID-19. The chain carries TRBV27 and TRBJ2-5, with 12 bases aligning to TRBD2. The sequence was obtained from a human donor who had COVID-19. In DNA, the CDR3 is TGTGCCAGCAGTTACTCCCAACCTAGCGGGGGGGTAGAGACCCAGTACTTC. It yields the protein CASSYSQPSGGVETQYF.